This T cell receptor (beta chain) was recorded in a study of T cell repertoires in cytomegalovirus infection. Background on the study: Recently identified HLA-C-restricted CMV epitopes and well-studied HLA-B-restricted CMV epitopes were used by the study. Shared public TCR beta signatures pointed to both CMV infection and a matching HLA type.

The study's findings and limits: There were carriers of CMV plus the relevant HLA, and cumulative public TCR beta family frequency identified them. Dominant in the ex vivo response were TCR beta clonotypes restricted by HLA-C and specific for CMV.

Deletions cut 1 base from V and 10 bases from J, with 11 bases between. The germline V gene encodes CDR1 DFQATT and CDR2 SNEGSKA (reference sequence). The CDR3 is 12 amino acids. As concerns this clonotype: What it binds is not known.

TCRdb re-derived calls from the reads in MiXCR, one entry per CDR3 protein. Of 830,000 or so distinct CDR3 sequences in the sample, about 31% are singletons; the top ten hold roughly 12%. Sequenced material: cultured CD8+ T cells from PBMCs, taken from culture after CMV antigen stimulation. This sequence originates from a human donor in good health (CMV status not recorded). Some clones in this sample may be carry-over from other donors' samples. The J gene is TRBJ2-1, the V gene TRBV20-1, with TRBD2 as a possible D gene (5 bases). CDR3 loop: CSARAGIEEQFF. CDR3 sequence (DNA): TGCAGTGCTAGAGCGGGGATCGAAGAGCAGTTCTTC.